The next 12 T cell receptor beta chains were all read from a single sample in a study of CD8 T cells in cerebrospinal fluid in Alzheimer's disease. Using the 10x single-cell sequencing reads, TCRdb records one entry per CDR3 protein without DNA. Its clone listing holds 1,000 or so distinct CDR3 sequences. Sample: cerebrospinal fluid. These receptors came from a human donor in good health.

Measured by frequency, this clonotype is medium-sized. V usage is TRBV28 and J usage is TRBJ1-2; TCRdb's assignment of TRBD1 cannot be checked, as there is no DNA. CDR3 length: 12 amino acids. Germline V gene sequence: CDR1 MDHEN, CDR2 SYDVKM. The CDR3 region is CASSLYTGDYTF.

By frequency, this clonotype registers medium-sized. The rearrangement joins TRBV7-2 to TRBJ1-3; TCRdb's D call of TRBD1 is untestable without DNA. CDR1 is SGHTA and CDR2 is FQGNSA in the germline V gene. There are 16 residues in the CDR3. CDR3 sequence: CASSRHGGSSGNTIYF.

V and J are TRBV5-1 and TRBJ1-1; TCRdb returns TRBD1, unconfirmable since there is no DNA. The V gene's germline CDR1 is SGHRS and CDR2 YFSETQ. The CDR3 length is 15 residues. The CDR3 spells CASSLVPGMNTEAFF.

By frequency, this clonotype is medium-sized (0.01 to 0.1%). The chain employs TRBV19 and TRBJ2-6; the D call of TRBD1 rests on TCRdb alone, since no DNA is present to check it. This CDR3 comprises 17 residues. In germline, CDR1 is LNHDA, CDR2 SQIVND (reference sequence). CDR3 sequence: CASSRGTGTTGANVLTF.

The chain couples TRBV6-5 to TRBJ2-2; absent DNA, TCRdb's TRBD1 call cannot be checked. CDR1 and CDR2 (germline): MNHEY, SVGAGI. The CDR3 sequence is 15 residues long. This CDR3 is CASLGQEENTGELFF.

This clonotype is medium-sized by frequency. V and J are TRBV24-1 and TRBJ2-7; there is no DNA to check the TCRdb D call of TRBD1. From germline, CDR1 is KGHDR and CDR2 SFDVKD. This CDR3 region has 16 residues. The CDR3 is CATSDRGGAAPNEQYF.

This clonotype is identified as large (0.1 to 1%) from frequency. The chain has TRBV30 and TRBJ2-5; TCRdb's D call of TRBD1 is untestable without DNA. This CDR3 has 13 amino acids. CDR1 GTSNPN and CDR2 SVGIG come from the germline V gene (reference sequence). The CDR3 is CAWSRGLRETQYF.

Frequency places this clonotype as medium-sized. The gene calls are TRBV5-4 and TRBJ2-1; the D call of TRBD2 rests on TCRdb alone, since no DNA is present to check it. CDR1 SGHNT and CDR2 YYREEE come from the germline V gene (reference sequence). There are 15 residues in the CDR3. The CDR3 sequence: CASSPSGTLYNEQFF.

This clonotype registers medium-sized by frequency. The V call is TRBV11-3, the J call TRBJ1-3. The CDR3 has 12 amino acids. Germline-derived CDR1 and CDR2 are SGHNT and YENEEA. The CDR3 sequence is CASTGGENTIYF. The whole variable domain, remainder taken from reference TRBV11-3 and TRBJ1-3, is EAGVVQSPRYKIIEKKQPVAFWCNPISGHNTLYWYLQNLGQGPELLIRYENEEAVDDSQLPKDRFSAERLKGVDSTLKIQPAELGDSAVYLCASTGGENTIYFGEGSWLTVV.

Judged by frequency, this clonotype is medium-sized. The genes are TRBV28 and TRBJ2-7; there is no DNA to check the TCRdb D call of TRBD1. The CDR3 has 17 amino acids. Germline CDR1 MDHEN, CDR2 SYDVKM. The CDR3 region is CASSNSFPLGGIYEQYF.

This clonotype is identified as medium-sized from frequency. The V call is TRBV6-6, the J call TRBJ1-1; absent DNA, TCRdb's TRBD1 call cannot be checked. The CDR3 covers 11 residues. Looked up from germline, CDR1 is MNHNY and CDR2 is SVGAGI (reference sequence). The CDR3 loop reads CASRGQPEAFF.

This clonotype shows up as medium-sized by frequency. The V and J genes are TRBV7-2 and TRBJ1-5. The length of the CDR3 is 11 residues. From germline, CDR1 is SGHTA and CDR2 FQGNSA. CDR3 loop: CASSLDQLQHF.